This T cell receptor (beta chain) was observed in a study of OX40 agonist ivuxolimab in advanced cancers. The study's findings and limits: Low clonal expansion, among the lowest seen, marked partial responders at 0.1-3.0 mg/kg.

This CDR3 has 11 amino acids. The V and J ends lost 2 bases and 13 bases respectively, with 14 bases between them. Germline V gives CDR1 GTSNPN, CDR2 SVGIG (reference sequence). Details on this clone: Its antigen remains unidentified.

This table comes from immunoSEQ multiplex PCR, and its TCRdb copy is limited to in-frame clones, with some not included. In the table there are 73,000 or so clones, about 86% of which are singletons. The receptor's source is an adult with an advanced solid tumor such as melanoma, head and neck, liver or kidney cancer. The rearrangement links TRBV30 to TRBJ1-2, with D tentatively TRBD1 (6 bases). The source material was CD4+ or CD8+ T cells sorted from blood, sampled in a trial of the OX40 agonist ivuxolimab. The CDR3 loop reads CAWSTDSLPTF. CDR3 nucleotide sequence: TGTGCCTGGAGTACGGACAGTCTTCCCACCTTC.